The next 22 T cell receptor beta chains were all read from a single sample in a study of blood T cells in healthy people across ages. A J-beta primer mix and a sample-barcoded 5' primer were used in a second PCR of roughly 7 to 12 cycles. In TCRdb, the 5' RACE reads were re-called with MiXCR into one record per CDR3 protein. The sample holds more than 900,000 distinct CDR3 sequences, under 30% seen once. Separately, the same data were catalogued under a study of T cells of mothers and their children.

Material for sequencing was blood. The receptors were gathered from a girl aged 2 to 10 in good health.

This clonotype turned up a few times. A read error may produce the germline difference seen at one junction end. This sequence joins TRBV7-2 and TRBJ2-2, with unresolved D. Germline V CDR1 and CDR2: SGHTA, FQGNSA. The CDR3 has 13 residues. The CDR3 is CASSLQYTRELFF. CDR3 nucleotide sequence: TGTGCCAGCAGCTTACAATACACCAGGGAGCTGTTTTTT.

The sample holds a few counts of this clonotype. The rearrangement joins TRBV2 to TRBJ2-2; D unclear. Trimming left V 1 base short and J 6 bases short, with 15 bases between. This CDR3 is 16 amino acids long. CDR1 is SNHLY, CDR2 FYNNEI, per germline. The CDR3 sequence: CASSEGGGMVAGELFF. DNA of the CDR3: TGTGCCAGCAGTGAAGGGGGTGGTATGGTAGCCGGGGAGCTGTTTTTT.

J is TRBJ2-1 and V is TRBV15; 8 nucleotides line up with TRBD2. V was clipped by 0 bases and J by 8 bases; unmatched bases: 9. CDR1 is LNHNV, CDR2 YYDKDF, per germline (reference sequence). The CDR3 sequence is 16 residues long. CDR3 in DNA: TGTGCCACCAGCAGAGATCGGGGGCTAGCGGGTGATGAGCAGTTCTTC. As protein: CATSRDRGLAGDEQFF.

This clonotype was observed a handful of times. This chain links TRBV6-1 with TRBJ2-7; 12 bases are shared with TRBD2. The CDR3 extends over 17 amino acids. The trim removed 6 bases at V and 1 base at J, leaving 10 bases unmatched. CDR1 MNHNS and CDR2 SASEGT come from the germline V gene. The CDR3 nucleotides are TGTGCCAGCAGCGGCCACATTCTAGCGGGAGGGTCCTACGAGCAGTACTTC. Encoded protein: CASSGHILAGGSYEQYF.

The chain joins TRBV4-2 to TRBJ1-4; the D is unclear. Germline CDR1 reads LGHNA; CDR2 reads YNFKEQ. The ends were cut back, 1 base at V and 6 bases at J, with 12 bases in the middle. This CDR3 region has 15 residues. The CDR3 nucleotides are TGTGCCAGCAGCCAAGTCGGGGAAACAGATGAAAAACTGTTTTTT. Translation: CASSQVGETDEKLFF.

This clonotype was recorded a few times. The gene calls are TRBV5-6 and TRBJ2-3; D unresolved. CDR3 length: 13 amino acids. Trimming pared 0 bases from V and 10 bases from J, leaving 12 bases between. Germline CDR1 and CDR2: SGHDT and YYEEEE. This CDR3 reads CASSLAPTIAQYF. Written as DNA, the CDR3 is TGTGCCAGCAGCTTGGCGCCGACCATCGCGCAGTATTTT.

The V call is TRBV20-1, the J call TRBJ2-6, with D hard to call. The CDR3 is 15 residues long. CDR1 DFQATT and CDR2 SNEGSKA come from the germline V gene (reference sequence). The V end lost 3 bases, the J end lost 2 bases, and 11 bases lay between the germline ends. In DNA form, the CDR3 reads TGCAGTGCTAGGGTCAACAGACCTGGGGCCAACGTCCTGACTTTC. Translating it yields CSARVNRPGANVLTF.

The genes are TRBV10-3 and TRBJ2-5; 14 bases match TRBD2. After removal of 6 bases from V and 4 bases from J, the junction contained 1 base not matched to a gene. CDR3 length: 14 residues. Germline lookup yields CDR1 ENHRY and CDR2 SYGVKD. DNA for the CDR3: TGTGCCATCAGGACTAGCGGGAGGGGAGAGACCCAGTACTTC. Its translation is CAIRTSGRGETQYF.

This chain links TRBV20-1 with TRBJ2-7, with D perhaps matching TRBD2 (5 bases). Germline V gene data show CDR1 as DFQATT and CDR2 as SNEGSKA (reference sequence). Trimming took off 6 bases at V and 4 bases at J, with 13 bases between the two ends. This CDR3 is built from 12 residues. CDR3 region: CSASAGGYEQYF. CDR3 DNA: TGCAGTGCCTCCGCGGGTGGATACGAGCAGTACTTC.

CDR3 protein: CASSPYVGEQYF. Written as DNA, the CDR3 is TGTGCCAGCAGTCCCTATGTGGGGGAGCAGTACTTC. V is TRBV27 and J is TRBJ2-7; D remains ambiguous. Germline CDR1 MNHEY, CDR2 SMNVEV (reference sequence). The CDR3 runs to 12 residues. The ends were cut back, 5 bases at V and 7 bases at J, with 12 bases in the middle.

The V and J genes are TRBV20-1 and TRBJ2-1, with 8 bases that match TRBD2. Per germline, CDR1 DFQATT and CDR2 SNEGSKA (reference sequence). V shed 0 bases, J shed 7 bases, and the junction held 8 bases outside the gene matches. The CDR3 length is 15 residues. The CDR3 region has the DNA TGCAGTGCTAGAGAGGGACTAGTGGGAGTTAATGAGCAGTTCTTC. As protein: CSAREGLVGVNEQFF.

This sequence joins TRBV4-1 and TRBJ2-1, with 11 bases lining up with TRBD2. The ends lost 2 bases at V and 7 bases at J; junction bases unmatched: 7. Germline CDR1 is MGHRA and CDR2 is YSYEKL. The CDR3 extends over 16 amino acids. CDR3 amino acids: CASSQIAGGPENEQFF. The CDR3 DNA follows: TGCGCCAGCAGCCAAATAGCGGGAGGGCCAGAGAATGAGCAGTTCTTC.

This clonotype has a handful of counts. This chain links TRBV20-1 with TRBJ2-1, with 10 bases matching TRBD2. V was clipped by 6 bases and J by 9 bases; unmatched bases: 11. Germline values: CDR1 DFQATT, CDR2 SNEGSKA (reference sequence). The CDR3 covers 14 residues. CDR3 nucleotides: TGCAGTGCAGCCGGGACTAGCGCCTTTGGTGAGCAGTTCTTC. Translating gives CSAAGTSAFGEQFF.

The chain has TRBV20-1 and TRBJ1-5; D call uncertain. V was clipped by 6 bases and J by 0 bases, with 12 bases between them. CDR3 length: 14 amino acids. Looked up from germline, CDR1 is DFQATT and CDR2 is SNEGSKA (reference sequence). CDR3 protein: CSAKPEISNQPQHF. In DNA, the CDR3 is TGCAGTGCAAAACCTGAGATTAGCAATCAGCCCCAGCATTTT.

This clonotype was observed a handful of times. J is TRBJ2-1 and V is TRBV29-1; TRBD2 matches 12 bases. J was trimmed by 7 bases and V by 7 bases; bases with no gene match: 17. There are 17 residues in the CDR3. CDR1 and CDR2 from the germline V gene are SQVTM and ANQGSEA. CDR3 residues: CSAPATSGGYFGNEQFF. CDR3 bases: TGCAGCGCCCCCGCGACTAGCGGGGGCTATTTCGGGAATGAGCAGTTCTTC.

The chain recombines TRBV28 with TRBJ2-1, with D possibly TRBD1 on 6 matching bases. Deletions cut 3 bases from V and 6 bases from J, with 9 bases between. The CDR3 is made up of 13 amino acids. Germline V CDR1 and CDR2: MDHEN, SYDVKM. CDR3 region: CASSFARGNEQFF. CDR3 in DNA: TGTGCCAGCAGTTTCGCCAGGGGCAATGAGCAGTTCTTC.

This chain links TRBV20-1 with TRBJ2-7; 9 nucleotides match TRBD2. Per germline, CDR1 DFQATT and CDR2 SNEGSKA (reference sequence). The CDR3 is made up of 18 amino acids. With V trimmed by 5 bases and J by 0 bases, 17 bases remained unmatched. For the CDR3, the DNA is TGCAGTGCTCTATCCCCGCCGGTGGCTAGCGGGATCTCCTACGAGCAGTACTTC. This codes for CSALSPPVASGISYEQYF.

The chain joins TRBV7-2 to TRBJ2-3; D not certain. Germline V gene data show CDR1 as SGHTA and CDR2 as FQGNSA. The CDR3 spans 15 residues. The V end lost 3 bases, the J end lost 1 base, and 11 bases lay between the germline ends. DNA for the CDR3: TGTGCCAGCAGCTTCCCCTCTTTGGGCACAGATACGCAGTATTTT. Its protein product is CASSFPSLGTDTQYF. The entire variable domain, with the rest obtained from reference TRBV7-2 and TRBJ2-3, is as follows: GAGVSQSPSNKVTEKGKDVELRCDPISGHTALYWYRQSLGQGLEFLIYFQGNSAPDKSGLPSDRFSAERTGGSVSTLTIQRTQQEDSAVYLCASSFPSLGTDTQYFGPGTRLTVL.

This clonotype was detected a few times. CDR3 loop: CASSWSRGRSDYGYTF. CDR3 bases: TGTGCCAGCAGTTGGAGCAGGGGGCGAAGCGACTATGGCTACACCTTC. The chain couples TRBV6-2 or TRBV6-3 to TRBJ1-2, with 8 bases fitting TRBD1. The CDR3 is 16 residues long. Germline V lookup: CDR1 MNHEY, CDR2 SVGEGT. The trim removed 4 bases at V and 3 bases at J, leaving 10 bases unmatched.

This clonotype was seen only a few times. This chain uses TRBV20-1 with TRBJ2-3; the match to TRBD1 covers 8 bases. V lost 3 bases and J lost 2; bases outside the gene matches: 7. This CDR3 is 15 amino acids long. The germline gives CDR1 DFQATT, CDR2 SNEGSKA (reference sequence). CDR3 in amino acids: CSASFDRGPTDTQYF. CDR3 nucleotide sequence: TGCAGTGCTAGCTTCGACAGGGGCCCCACAGATACGCAGTATTTT.

The rearrangement links TRBV7-3 to TRBJ1-1; possible D gene TRBD1, 6 bases. Deletions cut 0 bases from V and 6 bases from J, with 8 bases between. CDR3 size: 13 residues. In germline, CDR1 is SGHTA, CDR2 FQGTGA. The CDR3 loop reads CASSLTPGAEAFF. Here the CDR3 DNA reads TGTGCCAGCAGCTTAACTCCAGGGGCTGAAGCTTTCTTT.

The V and J genes are TRBV7-9 and TRBJ1-6; the D is unclear. Trimming took 4 bases from V and 12 from J, leaving 16 bases between them. Germline V gene lookup returns CDR1 SEHNR and CDR2 FQNEAQ (reference sequence). This CDR3 is built from 14 residues. This CDR3 is CASSSPDRLGPLHF. The CDR3 region has the DNA TGTGCCAGCAGCTCCCCGGACCGGCTCGGACCCCTCCACTTT.